This passage covers 3 T cell receptor beta chains from one sample sequenced in a study of OX40 agonist ivuxolimab in advanced cancers. Sequenced by immunoSEQ multiplex PCR; TCRdb stores in-frame clones only, minus some. The data contain around 60,000 clones, approximately 89% of them singletons. The specimen comprised CD4+ or CD8+ T cells sorted from blood, sampled in a trial of the OX40 agonist ivuxolimab. These receptors originate from an adult with an advanced solid tumor such as melanoma, head and neck, liver or kidney cancer.

Here the CDR3 DNA reads TGTGCCAGCAGCCAGGACCAAGAGACCCAGTACTTC. It yields the protein CASSQDQETQYF. V gene TRBV5-4 combines with J gene TRBJ2-5; D is uncertain. This CDR3 comprises 12 residues. Trimming took 4 bases from V and 0 from J, leaving 4 bases between them. Per germline, CDR1 SGHNT and CDR2 YYREEE (reference sequence).

The V call is TRBV9, the J call TRBJ1-1, with D possibly matching TRBD1 (6 bases). Germline V lookup: CDR1 SGDLS, CDR2 YYNGEE. Trimming took 0 bases from V and 6 from J, leaving 12 bases between them. The CDR3 runs to 14 residues. In DNA, the CDR3 is TGTGCCAGCAGCGTAGGTACAGGGTCTTCTGAAGCTTTCTTT. It encodes CASSVGTGSSEAFF. Looking up the rest from reference TRBV9 and TRBJ1-1 gives the full variable domain: DSGVTQTPKHLITATGQRVTLRCSPRSGDLSVYWYQQSLDQGLQFLIQYYNGEERAKGNILERFSAQQFPDLHSELNLSSLELGDSALYFCASSVGTGSSEAFFGQGTRLTVV.

The rearrangement joins TRBV18 to TRBJ2-3, with unresolved D. From germline, CDR1 is KGHSH and CDR2 LQKENI. V was trimmed by 3 bases and J by 0 bases, leaving 7 bases between them. CDR3 length: 14 residues. CDR3 nucleotide sequence: TGTGCCAGCTCACCGGAACCTAGCACAGATACGCAGTATTTT. Translated: CASSPEPSTDTQYF.